The clone carrying this T cell receptor (beta chain) showed up just a few times. Its antigen is not identified. This sample is drawn from a study of blood T cells in healthy people across ages. Study results and limitations: A strong correlation was seen between TCR beta diversity and naive T cell percentage.

The germline V gene encodes CDR1 LGHNA and CDR2 YSLEER. With 0 bases removed from V and 0 bases from J, the gap between germline ends came to 11 bases. The CDR3 contains 16 residues. Donor samples were obtained from healthy Caucasian individuals from Russia, aged about 6 to 95. In each sample, at least 6.5 million PBMCs were isolated. For the second PCR, which ran for roughly 6 to 11 cycles, a sample-barcoded 5' primer and a J-beta primer mix were used. TCRdb used MiXCR to reprocess the 5' RACE reads, holding one entry per CDR3 protein. Counted here are around 790,000 distinct CDR3 sequences, 40% to 50% occurring once; the ten biggest clones make up approximately 20%.

The receptor was derived from a man aged 60 to 69 in good health. The sample consisted of blood. The J gene is TRBJ1-2, the V gene TRBV4-3, with D unclear. In nucleotides, the CDR3 is TGCGCCAGCAGCCAAGAGACCGCCGCTTCTAACTATGGCTACACCTTC. This translates into CASSQETAASNYGYTF.